The rows below give T cell receptor beta chains drawn from one sample of a study of T cell responses to AZD1222 COVID-19 vaccine. The repertoire was sequenced with immunoSEQ multiplex PCR; TCRdb's copy has only in-frame clones and lacks some. The profile shows over 130,000 clones, 92% of them singletons. The material was peripheral blood, obtained 28 days after the second AZD1222 dose. The receptors here all came from an adult who received the AZD1222 COVID-19 vaccine. CDR3s include the opening cysteine and the closing phenylalanine or tryptophan. A D gene is named only where the DNA matches it firmly. Expanded clones are given a class, and other clones once, few, many or no size at all.

j_call,clone_size,d_call,v_call,cdr3_nt,cdr3_aa
TRBJ2-7,-,-,TRBV5-1,TGCGCCAGCAGCTTATGGTCGGGAGCGCAGGAGCAGTACTTC,CASSLWSGAQEQYF
TRBJ2-1,-,-,TRBV6-4,TGTGCCAGCAGTGCCCGGCCGGGACCACCCCTGAGGGAGCAGTTCTTC,CASSARPGPPLREQFF
TRBJ1-4,-,-,TRBV19,TGTGCCAGTAGCACATCGGGAGGGTTTAATGAAAAACTGTTTTTT,CASSTSGGFNEKLFF
TRBJ2-4,-,-,TRBV12-3/TRBV12-4,TGTGCCAGCAGTTCAACAGGGATCGGCATTCAGTACTTC,CASSSTGIGIQYF
TRBJ2-7,-,-,TRBV25-1,TGTGCCAGCAGTGCGGCCAGATCAGTCTACGAGCAGTACTTC,CASSAARSVYEQYF
TRBJ1-3,-,-,TRBV4-1,TGCGCCAGCAGCCAAGATCATGGTCCGGGAAACACCATATATTTT,CASSQDHGPGNTIYF
TRBJ2-1,once,-,TRBV6-5,TGTGCCAGCACCCGGACCCGATCCTACAATGAGCAGTTCTTC,CASTRTRSYNEQFF
TRBJ1-5,-,TRBD1,TRBV20-1,TGCAGTGCTAGTCGCCCGGGACAGACTAATCAGCCCCAGCATTTT,CSASRPGQTNQPQHF
TRBJ1-1,-,-,TRBV18,TGTGCCAGCTCACCAGGAGTTGCTGAAGCTTTCTTT,CASSPGVAEAFF
TRBJ1-1,once,TRBD1,TRBV3-1/TRBV3-2,TGTGCCAGCAGCGATATGTCAGGGGGCTACACTGAAGCTTTCTTT,CASSDMSGGYTEAFF
TRBJ2-6,-,-,TRBV9,TGTGCCAGCAGCGTAGAGGCGGATAAAGACTCTGGGGCCAACGTCCTGACTTTC,CASSVEADKDSGANVLTF
TRBJ1-2,-,TRBD1,TRBV19,TGTGCCAGTAGTATCTTCGACAGGGCTTATTCTAACTATGGCTACACCTTC,CASSIFDRAYSNYGYTF
TRBJ2-1,-,TRBD2,TRBV4-1,TGCGCCAGCAGCCAAGATCGGGAGGCTAGCGGGAGGTCCTACAATGAGCAGTTCTTC,CASSQDREASGRSYNEQFF
TRBJ2-3,-,TRBD2,TRBV7-8,TGTGCCAGCGACTACCGGGGGGGCCCCAGGCGTGGGTCAGATACGCAGTATTTT,CASDYRGGPRRGSDTQYF
TRBJ1-1,-,TRBD1,TRBV5-4,TGTGCCAGCAGCAATCCGGGACAGGGATTGGACACTGAAGCTTTCTTT,CASSNPGQGLDTEAFF
TRBJ1-6,once,-,TRBV30,TGTGCCTGGAGTGTATTATGGGGGGATGCCAATTCACCCCTCCACTTT,CAWSVLWGDANSPLHF